The following is a T cell receptor (beta chain) sequence with its context. Its antigen has not been determined. Qualities for individual bases were not recorded, and no much larger clone is one base off. TCRbeta CDR3 regions were amplified from genomic DNA using the immunoSEQ Assay, a bias-controlled multiplex PCR. The authors processed their data as follows. Nucleated cell counts per sample were estimated from amplification of reference gene primers within the assay. To quantify the absolute abundance of each unique TCRbeta CDR3 rearrangement, sequence reads were collapsed and filtered. Productive Simpson clonality was computed per sample as the square root of Simpson's diversity index over productive rearrangements. TCRdb limited this immuneACCESS table to in-frame rearrangements with V and J called. A share of clones is missing; checked studies link under half to unresolved V genes, and the rest is unexplained. Clone size and V and J calls were adopted from that table, with D and trimming inferred from the DNA. The sample table records hundreds of thousands of clones; approximately 80% of these occur just once. The ten largest make up 15% to 20% of the sample.

Trimming leaves V shorter by 0 bases and J shorter by 13 bases, with the junction holding 8 bases beyond the gene matches. Per the germline V gene, SGDLS is the CDR1 and YYNGEE is the CDR2. From cysteine to phenylalanine, the CDR3 is 15 amino acids long. CDR3 DNA only is kept here, 45 bases in frame from base 1. The entry originates in a study of blood T cell repertoires in COVID-19 (dated by TCRdb to the early 2020s). Regarding the study in general: Collaborator samples came from the United States, Italy and Spain and covered acute and convalescent phases of COVID-19. The material from the prospective study consisted of cDNA or gDNA derived from T cells, B-cell-depleted T cells, or PBMCs. Deeply sampled blood TCRbeta repertoires from subjects exposed to, actively infected with, or recovered from COVID-19 were included in the dataset. The repertoires were made available in a free public database intended to serve as a resource for research on the immune response to SARS-CoV-2. The samples were drawn from two sources: the first 160 participants of the ongoing ImmuneRACE study, and 950 to 1,500 subjects contributed by 6 global collaborators. A de-identified subject ID, COVID-19 status, age in years and sex were almost always included in the sample metadata. Where HLA class I and class II types were available, the types were taken from metadata supplied by the sample provider, not from assay-based typing.

General findings and caveats noted by the study authors: The quantity of clinical and demographic metadata differed by source and by participant and was supplied without curation.

Each collaborating institution followed its own protocols to collect whole blood in K2EDTA tubes. For TCRbeta analysis, collaborators shipped samples in one of three forms: frozen whole blood, isolated PBMCs, or DNA extracted from either of those sample types. The rearranged chain carries TRBV9 and TRBJ1-6, and TRBD1 matches 9 of the central bases. Material: peripheral blood. This receptor was identified in a woman of 80 years or more with active or convalescent COVID-19. In nucleotides, the sequence is TGTGCCAGCAGCGTAGCCGGGACAGGGTATCTTCCCCTCCACTTT. This yields the protein CASSVAGTGYLPLHF.